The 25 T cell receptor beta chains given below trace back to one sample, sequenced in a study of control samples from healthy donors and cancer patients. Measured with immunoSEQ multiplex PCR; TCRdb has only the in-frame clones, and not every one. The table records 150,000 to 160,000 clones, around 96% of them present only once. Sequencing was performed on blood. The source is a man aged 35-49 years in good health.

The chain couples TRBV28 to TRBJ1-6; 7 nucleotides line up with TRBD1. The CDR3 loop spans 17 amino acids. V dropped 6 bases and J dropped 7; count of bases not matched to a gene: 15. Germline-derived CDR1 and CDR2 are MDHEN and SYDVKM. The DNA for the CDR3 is TGTGCCAGCAGATCCCCCTGGGAAGGGGGCAGGAATTCACCCCTCCACTTT. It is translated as CASRSPWEGGRNSPLHF. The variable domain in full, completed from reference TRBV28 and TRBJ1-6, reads DVKVTQSSRYLVKRTGEKVFLECVQDMDHENMFWYRQDPGLGLRLIYFSYDVKMKEKGDIPEGYSVSREKKERFSLILESASTNQTSMYLCASRSPWEGGRNSPLHFGNGTRLTVT.

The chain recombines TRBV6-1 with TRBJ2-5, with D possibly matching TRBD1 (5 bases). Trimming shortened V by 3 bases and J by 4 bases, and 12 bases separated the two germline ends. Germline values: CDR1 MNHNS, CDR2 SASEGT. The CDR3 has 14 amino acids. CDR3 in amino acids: CASSEDPGPETQYF. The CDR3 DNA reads TGTGCCAGCAGTGAGGATCCAGGGCCAGAGACCCAGTACTTC.

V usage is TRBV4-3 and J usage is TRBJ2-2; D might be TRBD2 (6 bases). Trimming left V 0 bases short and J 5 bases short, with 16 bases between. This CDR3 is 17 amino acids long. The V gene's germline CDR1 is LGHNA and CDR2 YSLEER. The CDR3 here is CASSQESGLAITGELFF. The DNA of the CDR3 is TGCGCCAGCAGCCAAGAAAGTGGGCTAGCGATAACCGGGGAGCTGTTTTTT.

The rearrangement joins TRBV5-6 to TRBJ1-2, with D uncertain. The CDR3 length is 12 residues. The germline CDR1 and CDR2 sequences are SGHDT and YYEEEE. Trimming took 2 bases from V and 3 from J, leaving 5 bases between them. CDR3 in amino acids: CASSLFDYGYTF. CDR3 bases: TGTGCCAGCAGCTTATTTGACTATGGCTACACCTTC.

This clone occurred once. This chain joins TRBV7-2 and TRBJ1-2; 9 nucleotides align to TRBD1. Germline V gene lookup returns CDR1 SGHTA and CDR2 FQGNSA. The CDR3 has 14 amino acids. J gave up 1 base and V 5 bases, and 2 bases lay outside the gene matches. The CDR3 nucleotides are TGTGCCAGCAGCACAGGGGGCCTTAACTATGGCTACACCTTC. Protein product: CASSTGGLNYGYTF.

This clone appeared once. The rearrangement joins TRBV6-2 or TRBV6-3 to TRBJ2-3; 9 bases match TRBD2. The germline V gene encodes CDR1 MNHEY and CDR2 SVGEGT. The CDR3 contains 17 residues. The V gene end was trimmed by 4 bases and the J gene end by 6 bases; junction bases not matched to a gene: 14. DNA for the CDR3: TGTGCCAGCAGTTTAGACCCTCCGCGGGGGGGCGGGGATACGCAGTATTTT. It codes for CASSLDPPRGGGDTQYF.

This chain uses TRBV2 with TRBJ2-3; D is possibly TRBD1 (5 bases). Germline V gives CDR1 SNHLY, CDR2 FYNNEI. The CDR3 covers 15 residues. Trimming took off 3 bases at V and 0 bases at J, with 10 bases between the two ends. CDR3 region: CASSEFQGSTDTQYF. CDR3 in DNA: TGTGCCAGCAGTGAGTTTCAGGGAAGCACAGATACGCAGTATTTT.

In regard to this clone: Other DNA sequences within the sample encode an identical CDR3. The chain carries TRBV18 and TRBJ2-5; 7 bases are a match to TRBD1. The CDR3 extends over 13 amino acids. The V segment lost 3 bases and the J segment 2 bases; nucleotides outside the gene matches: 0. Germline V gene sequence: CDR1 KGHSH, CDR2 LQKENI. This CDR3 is CASSPGQQETQYF. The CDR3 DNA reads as TGTGCCAGCTCACCGGGACAGCAAGAGACCCAGTACTTC.

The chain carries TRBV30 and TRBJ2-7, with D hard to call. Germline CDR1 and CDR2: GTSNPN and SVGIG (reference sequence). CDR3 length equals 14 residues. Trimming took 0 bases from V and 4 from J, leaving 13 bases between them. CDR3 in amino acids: CAWSVGWAGYEQYF. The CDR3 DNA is TGTGCCTGGAGTGTAGGCTGGGCCGGTTACGAGCAGTACTTC. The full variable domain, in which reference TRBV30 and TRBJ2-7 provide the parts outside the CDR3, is SQTIHQWPATLVQPVGSPLSLECTVEGTSNPNLYWYRQAAGRGLQLLFYSVGIGQISSEVPQNLSASRPQDRQFILSSKKLLLSDSGFYLCAWSVGWAGYEQYFGPGTRLTVT.

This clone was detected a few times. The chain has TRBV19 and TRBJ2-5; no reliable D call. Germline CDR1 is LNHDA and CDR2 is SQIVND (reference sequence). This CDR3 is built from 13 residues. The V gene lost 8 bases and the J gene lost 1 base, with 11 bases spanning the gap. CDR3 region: CASSGLGQETQYF. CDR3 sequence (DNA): TGTGCCAGTTCCGGGTTGGGCCAAGAGACCCAGTACTTC.

CDR3 residues: CASSLAWGAVMNTEAFF. The CDR3 bases are TGTGCCAGCAGCCTGGCGTGGGGGGCCGTGATGAACACTGAAGCTTTCTTT. The chain combines TRBV5-4 with TRBJ1-1, with D perhaps matching TRBD1 (6 bases). This CDR3 comprises 17 residues. With 4 bases removed from V and 0 bases from J, the gap between germline ends came to 19 bases. Germline CDR1 SGHNT, CDR2 YYREEE (reference sequence).

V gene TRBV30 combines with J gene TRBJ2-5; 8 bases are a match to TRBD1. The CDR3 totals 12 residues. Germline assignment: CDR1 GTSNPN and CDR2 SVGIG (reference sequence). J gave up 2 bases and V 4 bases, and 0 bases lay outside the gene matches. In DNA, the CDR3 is TGTGCCTGGAACAGGGGGCAAGAGACCCAGTACTTC. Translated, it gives CAWNRGQETQYF.

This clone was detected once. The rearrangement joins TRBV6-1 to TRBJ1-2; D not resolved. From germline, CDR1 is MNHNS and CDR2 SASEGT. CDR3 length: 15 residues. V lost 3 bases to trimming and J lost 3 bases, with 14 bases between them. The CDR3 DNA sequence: TGTGCCAGCAGTGATGGCCTAGCCAGCTACTATGGCTACACCTTC. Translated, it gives CASSDGLASYYGYTF.

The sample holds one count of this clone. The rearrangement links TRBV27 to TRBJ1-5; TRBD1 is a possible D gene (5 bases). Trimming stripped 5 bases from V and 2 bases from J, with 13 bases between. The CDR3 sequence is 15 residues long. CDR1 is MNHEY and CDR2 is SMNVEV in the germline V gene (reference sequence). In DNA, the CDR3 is TGTGCCAGCAGTCCCTCGGGGGATGGCAATCAGCCCCAGCATTTT. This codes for CASSPSGDGNQPQHF.

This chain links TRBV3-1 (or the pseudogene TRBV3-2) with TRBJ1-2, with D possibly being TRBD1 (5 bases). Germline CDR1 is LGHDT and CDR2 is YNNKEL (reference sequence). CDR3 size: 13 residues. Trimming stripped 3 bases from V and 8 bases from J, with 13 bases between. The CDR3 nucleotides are TGTGCCAGCAGCCAGACAGCAGCTAACGGCTACACCTTC. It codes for CASSQTAANGYTF.

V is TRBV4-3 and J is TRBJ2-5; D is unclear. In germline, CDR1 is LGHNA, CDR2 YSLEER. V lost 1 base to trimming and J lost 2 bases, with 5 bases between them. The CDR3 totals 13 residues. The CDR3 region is CASSQGPQETQYF. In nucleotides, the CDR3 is TGCGCCAGCAGCCAAGGCCCTCAAGAGACCCAGTACTTC.

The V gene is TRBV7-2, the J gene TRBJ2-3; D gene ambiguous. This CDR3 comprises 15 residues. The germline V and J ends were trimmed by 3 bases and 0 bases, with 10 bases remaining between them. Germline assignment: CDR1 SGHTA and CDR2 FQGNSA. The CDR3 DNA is TGTGCCAGCAGCTTGAGGCTAGAGAGCACAGATACGCAGTATTTT. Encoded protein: CASSLRLESTDTQYF.

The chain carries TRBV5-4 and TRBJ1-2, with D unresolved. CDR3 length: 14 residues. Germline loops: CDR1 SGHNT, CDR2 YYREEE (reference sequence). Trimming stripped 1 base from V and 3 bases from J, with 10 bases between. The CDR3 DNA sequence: TGTGCCAGCAGCTTGCACCCGGTAGACTATGGCTACACCTTC. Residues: CASSLHPVDYGYTF.

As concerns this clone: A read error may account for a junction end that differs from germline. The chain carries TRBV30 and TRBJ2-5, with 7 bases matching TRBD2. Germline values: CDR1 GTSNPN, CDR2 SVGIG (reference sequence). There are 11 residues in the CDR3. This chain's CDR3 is CAWSASGAWNF. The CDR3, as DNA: TGTGCCTGGAGTGCCAGCGGGGCCTGGAACTTC.

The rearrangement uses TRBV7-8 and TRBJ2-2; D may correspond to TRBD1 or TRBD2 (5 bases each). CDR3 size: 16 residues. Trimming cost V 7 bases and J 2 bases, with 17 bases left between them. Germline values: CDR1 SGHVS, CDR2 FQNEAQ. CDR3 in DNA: TGTGCCAGCACCCGGAGTCCGGGGCTTAACACCGGGGAGCTGTTTTTT. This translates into CASTRSPGLNTGELFF.

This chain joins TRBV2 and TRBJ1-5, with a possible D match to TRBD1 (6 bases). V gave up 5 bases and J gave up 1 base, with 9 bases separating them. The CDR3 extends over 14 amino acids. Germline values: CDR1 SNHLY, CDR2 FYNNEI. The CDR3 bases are TGTGCCAGCAGTTCACAGGGAAGCAATCAGCCCCAGCATTTT. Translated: CASSSQGSNQPQHF.

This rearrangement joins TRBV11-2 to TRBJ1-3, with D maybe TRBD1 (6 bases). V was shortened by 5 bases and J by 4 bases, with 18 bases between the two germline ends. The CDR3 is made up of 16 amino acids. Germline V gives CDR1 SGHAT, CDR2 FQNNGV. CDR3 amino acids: CASSPYLGGPGNTIYF. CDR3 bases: TGTGCCAGCAGCCCATACTTAGGGGGTCCGGGAAACACCATATATTTT.

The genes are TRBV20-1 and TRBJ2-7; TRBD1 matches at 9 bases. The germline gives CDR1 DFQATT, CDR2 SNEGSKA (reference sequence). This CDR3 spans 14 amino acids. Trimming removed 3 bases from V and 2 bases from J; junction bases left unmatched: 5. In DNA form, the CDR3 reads TGCAGTGCTAGTTATGGGACAGGGCCCTACGAGCAGTACTTC. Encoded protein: CSASYGTGPYEQYF.

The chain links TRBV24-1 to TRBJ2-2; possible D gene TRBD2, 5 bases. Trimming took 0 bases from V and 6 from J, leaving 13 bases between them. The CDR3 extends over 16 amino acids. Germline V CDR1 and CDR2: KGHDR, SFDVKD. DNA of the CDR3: TGTGCCACCAGTGATTTGCCAGCGGTCTCGGCCGGGGAGCTGTTTTTT. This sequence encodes CATSDLPAVSAGELFF.

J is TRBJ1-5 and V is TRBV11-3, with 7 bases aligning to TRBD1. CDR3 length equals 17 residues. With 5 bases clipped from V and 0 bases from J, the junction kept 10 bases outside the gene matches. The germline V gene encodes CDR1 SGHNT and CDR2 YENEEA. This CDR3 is CASSLRDRFFSNQPQHF. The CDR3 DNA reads TGTGCCAGCAGCCTACGGGACAGATTCTTTAGCAATCAGCCCCAGCATTTT.